What follows are 26 T cell receptor beta chains derived from one specimen sequenced in a study of shared clonotypes between healthy human individuals. Some clones are missing from TCRdb's copy, which holds only in-frame ones; the method was immunoSEQ multiplex PCR. The table includes hundreds of thousands of clones, approximately 79% detected once. Source material: memory CD4+ T cells sorted from blood. Subset: CD45RA-negative fraction. These receptors were obtained from a woman in her twenties or thirties in good health.

The rearrangement links TRBV5-1 to TRBJ1-5, with D tentatively TRBD1 (6 bases). Germline V gene lookup returns CDR1 SGHRS and CDR2 YFSETQ. The CDR3 extends over 14 amino acids. Trimming removed 4 bases at V and 2 bases at J, with 10 bases between. CDR3 DNA sequence: TGCGCCAGCAGCCCCAGGGGAGGCAATCAGCCCCAGCATTTT. It codes for CASSPRGGNQPQHF.

The sample holds one count of this clone. The rearrangement uses TRBV6-1 and TRBJ2-7; 7 bases fit TRBD2. In germline, CDR1 is MNHNS, CDR2 SASEGT. Trimming at V came to 0 bases and at J to 4 bases, leaving 18 bases not matched to a gene. The CDR3 loop spans 19 amino acids. The CDR3 loop is CASSEAPAGSSLPPYEQYF. CDR3 DNA: TGTGCCAGCAGTGAAGCTCCAGCGGGATCCTCTCTGCCTCCTTACGAGCAGTACTTC.

J is TRBJ2-3 and V is TRBV7-9; D unclear. The germline V gene has CDR1 SEHNR and CDR2 FQNEAQ (reference sequence). V gave up 5 bases and J gave up 4 bases, with 10 bases separating them. This CDR3 region has 13 residues. The CDR3 reads CASSPRRADTQYF. The CDR3 DNA reads TGTGCCAGCAGCCCCCGAAGGGCAGATACGCAGTATTTT.

This clone was recorded only once. CDR3 amino acids: CASSLSGGSFVEQYF. For the CDR3, the DNA is TGTGCCAGCAGTTTATCGGGAGGGTCTTTTGTCGAGCAGTACTTC. The rearrangement uses TRBV27 and TRBJ2-7; 7 bases match TRBD2. The CDR3 has 15 residues. Germline trimming cut 0 bases from V and 6 bases from J; bases unmatched to any gene: 8. The germline V gene encodes CDR1 MNHEY and CDR2 SMNVEV (reference sequence).

This clone was seen a few times. Other DNA sequences from this sample encode an identical CDR3 as well. The chain uses TRBV5-1 and TRBJ2-2; D is perhaps TRBD2 (5 bases). This CDR3 spans 15 amino acids. Trimming left V 2 bases short and J 5 bases short, with 13 bases between. Germline V lookup: CDR1 SGHRS, CDR2 YFSETQ. The CDR3 loop is CASSLRGSETGELFF. The CDR3 DNA sequence: TGCGCCAGCAGCTTACGAGGGAGTGAGACCGGGGAGCTGTTTTTT. Together with reference TRBV5-1 and TRBJ2-2, the CDR3 gives the full variable domain: KAGVTQTPRYLIKTRGQQVTLSCSPISGHRSVSWYQQTPGQGLQFLFEYFSETQRNKGNFPGRFSGRQFSNSRSEMNVSTLELGDSALYLCASSLRGSETGELFFGEGSRLTVL.

This clone was counted a few times. The chain joins TRBV7-9 to TRBJ1-4; a weak D match, TRBD1 (5 bases). The germline gives CDR1 SEHNR, CDR2 FQNEAQ (reference sequence). CDR3 size: 15 residues. Trimming stripped 5 bases from V and 7 bases from J, with 17 bases between. The CDR3 here is CASSHPGLRGEKLFF. CDR3 nucleotide sequence: TGTGCCAGCAGCCACCCAGGCCTTAGGGGTGAAAAACTGTTTTTT.

This clone has more than one count but fewer than ten. Other DNA sequences in the same sample also yield this CDR3. For the CDR3, the DNA is TGTGCCAGCAGCCTAAGAGGGGGGTTGAATGAGCAGTTCTTC. Residues: CASSLRGGLNEQFF. V usage is TRBV28 and J usage is TRBJ2-1, with D perhaps assigned TRBD1 or TRBD2 (6 bases each). CDR1 and CDR2 (germline): MDHEN, SYDVKM. The CDR3 is 14 amino acids. Trimming took 6 bases from V and 7 from J, leaving 16 bases between them. Full variable domain (outside the CDR3, taken from reference TRBV28 and TRBJ2-1): DVKVTQSSRYLVKRTGEKVFLECVQDMDHENMFWYRQDPGLGLRLIYFSYDVKMKEKGDIPEGYSVSREKKERFSLILESASTNQTSMYLCASSLRGGLNEQFFGPGTRLTVL.

The chain has TRBV7-9 and TRBJ2-3, with a weak D call TRBD2 (5 bases). V was pared by 5 bases and J by 0 bases, with 9 bases between. Germline V CDR1 and CDR2: SEHNR, FQNEAQ (reference sequence). The CDR3 totals 14 residues. The CDR3 spells CASSPSGSTDTQYF. CDR3 DNA: TGTGCCAGCAGCCCAAGCGGAAGCACAGATACGCAGTATTTT.

The rearrangement links TRBV18 to TRBJ1-2; no definite D call. The CDR3 loop spans 12 amino acids. In germline, CDR1 is KGHSH, CDR2 LQKENI. V was shortened by 6 bases and J by 3 bases, with 8 bases between the two germline ends. In DNA, the CDR3 is TGTGCCAGCTCCGGGGAAGACTATGGCTACACCTTC. It codes for CASSGEDYGYTF.

This clone turned up a few times. The chain recombines TRBV28 with TRBJ1-4, with 10 bases matching TRBD1. The CDR3 is 14 amino acids. Germline CDR1 MDHEN, CDR2 SYDVKM. The junction had 3 bases not matched to a gene; V was cut back by 5 bases and J by 6 bases. In DNA, the CDR3 is TGTGCCAGCAGTACCGGGACAGGGGATGAAAAACTGTTTTTT. It specifies CASSTGTGDEKLFF.

This clone was observed a single time. The chain carries TRBV5-5 and TRBJ1-1; D is uncertain. Trimming took 2 bases from V and 2 from J, leaving 10 bases between them. Germline CDR1 is SGHKS and CDR2 is YYEKEE (reference sequence). The CDR3 runs to 14 residues. The CDR3: CASSFRDGNTEAFF. For the CDR3, the DNA is TGTGCCAGCAGCTTTCGGGATGGAAACACTGAAGCTTTCTTT.

V is TRBV4-1 and J is TRBJ2-7; 8 positions match TRBD1. V lost 2 bases, J lost 1 base, and 10 bases stayed unmatched. CDR1 MGHRA and CDR2 YSYEKL come from the germline V gene. This CDR3 is 17 amino acids long. In DNA, the CDR3 is TGCGCCAGCAGCCAACACGGACAGGGAGTTTTATCCTACGAGCAGTACTTC. This translates into CASSQHGQGVLSYEQYF.

The chain carries TRBV7-3 and TRBJ2-2; TRBD2 might be the D (5 bases). CDR1 is SGHTA and CDR2 is FQGTGA in the germline V gene. The V end lost 2 bases, the J end lost 7 bases, and 11 bases lay between the germline ends. CDR3 size: 14 residues. The CDR3 region has the DNA TGTGCCAGCAGCTTATCTAGCAGTGGCGGGGAGCTGTTTTTT. Protein product: CASSLSSSGGELFF.

The CDR3 loop reads CASSLVGRWDTDTQYF. CDR3 bases: TGCGCCAGCAGCTTGGTCGGGAGATGGGACACAGATACGCAGTATTTT. This chain joins TRBV5-1 and TRBJ2-3; possibly TRBD2 for D (6 bases). The CDR3 is made up of 16 amino acids. Per germline, CDR1 SGHRS and CDR2 YFSETQ. Trimming took 0 bases from V and 2 from J, leaving 13 bases between them.

This clone turned up a few times. This chain joins TRBV7-8 and TRBJ2-2; no definite D call. Per the germline V gene, CDR1 is SGHVS and CDR2 is FQNEAQ. V lost 7 bases to trimming and J lost 0 bases, with 12 bases between them. This CDR3 is 15 amino acids long. CDR3 loop: CASNLDTTNTGELFF. The CDR3 nucleotides read TGTGCCAGCAACCTTGACACCACGAACACCGGGGAGCTGTTTTTT.

CDR3 nucleotide sequence: TGCGCCAGCAGCTTAAACCGAGAACTCTATGGCTACACCTTC. Translating it yields CASSLNRELYGYTF. The chain combines TRBV5-1 with TRBJ1-2, with D unclear. The CDR3 totals 14 residues. V was cut by 2 bases and J by 4 bases, with 12 bases left in between. Per the germline V gene, CDR1 is SGHRS and CDR2 is YFSETQ.

This clone was picked up a small number of times. This chain connects TRBV2 to TRBJ1-5, with D possibly matching TRBD1 (6 bases). V lost 6 bases and J 4 bases, leaving 7 bases between the germline ends. Germline CDR1 SNHLY, CDR2 FYNNEI. The CDR3 has 12 residues. The CDR3 reads CASRRGNQPQHF. The CDR3 DNA reads TGTGCCAGCAGGAGGGGGAATCAGCCCCAGCATTTT.

The chain uses TRBV11-2 and TRBJ2-5, with 14 bases fitting TRBD2. The J segment lost 4 bases and the V segment lost 5 bases, leaving 6 bases of the junction unmatched. The CDR3 has 16 residues. Germline values: CDR1 SGHAT, CDR2 FQNNGV. The CDR3 coding sequence is TGTGCCAGCAGCCCGGGACTAGCGGGAGTTTTAGAGACCCAGTACTTC. Protein product: CASSPGLAGVLETQYF.

The chain combines TRBV18 with TRBJ2-7; TRBD2 is a possible D gene (5 bases). V gave up 3 bases and J gave up 2 bases, with 11 bases separating them. CDR1 KGHSH and CDR2 LQKENI come from the germline V gene. The CDR3 has 14 residues. The chain's CDR3 is CASSPGEIPYEQYF. The CDR3 DNA reads as TGTGCCAGCTCACCGGGAGAAATTCCCTACGAGCAGTACTTC.

Only a few counts were recorded for this clone. This CDR3 is also generated by other DNA sequences in the sample. The V and J genes are TRBV5-1 and TRBJ2-2; D possibly uses TRBD1 or TRBD2 (5 bases each). The CDR3 loop spans 16 amino acids. Germline assignment: CDR1 SGHRS and CDR2 YFSETQ. The germline V and J ends were trimmed by 1 base and 5 bases, with 15 bases remaining between them. CDR3 nucleotides: TGCGCCAGCAGCTTGTCTTTCCAGGGAGATACCGGGGAGCTGTTTTTT. It yields the protein CASSLSFQGDTGELFF.

This clone was recorded once. The chain couples TRBV7-2 to TRBJ2-7; 7 bases line up with TRBD2. The germline gives CDR1 SGHTA, CDR2 FQGNSA. The CDR3 extends over 14 amino acids. Trimming at V came to 8 bases and at J to 3 bases, leaving 10 bases not matched to a gene. The CDR3 region is CASSRSGGNYEQYF. The CDR3 DNA reads as TGTGCCAGCTCCCGGTCGGGGGGTAACTACGAGCAGTACTTC.

V is TRBV7-9 and J is TRBJ2-3, with D hard to call. Looked up from germline, CDR1 is SEHNR and CDR2 is FQNEAQ (reference sequence). This CDR3 contains 15 residues. Deletions cut 2 bases from V and 3 bases from J, with 12 bases between. CDR3 protein: CASSLSIVFTDTQYF. CDR3 sequence (DNA): TGTGCCAGCAGCTTAAGTATAGTTTTTACAGATACGCAGTATTTT.

The V and J genes are TRBV10-3 and TRBJ1-5; D unclear. V dropped 10 bases and J dropped 9 bases, with 19 bases sitting between them. This CDR3 is built from 13 residues. Germline CDR1 is ENHRY and CDR2 is SYGVKD. The CDR3 sequence is CATRRTPQSPQHF. The CDR3 DNA reads TGTGCCACCAGACGGACCCCCCAATCGCCCCAGCATTTT.

Only a few counts were recorded for this clone. The chain links TRBV29-1 to TRBJ1-1; D gene ambiguous. Per germline, CDR1 SQVTM and CDR2 ANQGSEA. Between the trimmed V and J ends, which lost 4 bases and 0 bases, there was a span of 12 bases. The CDR3 runs to 14 residues. The CDR3 is CSVVHLAMNTEAFF. CDR3 DNA: TGCAGCGTTGTCCATCTAGCCATGAACACTGAAGCTTTCTTT.

The chain employs TRBV9 and TRBJ2-1; perhaps TRBD1 as D (5 bases). Trimming took 0 bases from V and 4 from J, leaving 17 bases between them. Germline loops: CDR1 SGDLS, CDR2 YYNGEE. The CDR3 is 17 amino acids. The CDR3 DNA reads as TGTGCCAGCAGCGTAGGTCCGGCAGGGAAGGGGTACAATGAGCAGTTCTTC. Its protein product is CASSVGPAGKGYNEQFF.

J is TRBJ2-1 and V is TRBV10-1; 7 bases align to TRBD2. The CDR3 has 14 amino acids. V shed 3 bases, J shed 9 bases, and the junction held 8 bases outside the gene matches. Germline CDR1 reads WNHNN; CDR2 reads SYGVQD (reference sequence). The CDR3 loop reads CASSDSTGGREQFF. DNA for the CDR3: TGCGCCAGCAGTGATTCCACGGGAGGTCGTGAGCAGTTCTTC.